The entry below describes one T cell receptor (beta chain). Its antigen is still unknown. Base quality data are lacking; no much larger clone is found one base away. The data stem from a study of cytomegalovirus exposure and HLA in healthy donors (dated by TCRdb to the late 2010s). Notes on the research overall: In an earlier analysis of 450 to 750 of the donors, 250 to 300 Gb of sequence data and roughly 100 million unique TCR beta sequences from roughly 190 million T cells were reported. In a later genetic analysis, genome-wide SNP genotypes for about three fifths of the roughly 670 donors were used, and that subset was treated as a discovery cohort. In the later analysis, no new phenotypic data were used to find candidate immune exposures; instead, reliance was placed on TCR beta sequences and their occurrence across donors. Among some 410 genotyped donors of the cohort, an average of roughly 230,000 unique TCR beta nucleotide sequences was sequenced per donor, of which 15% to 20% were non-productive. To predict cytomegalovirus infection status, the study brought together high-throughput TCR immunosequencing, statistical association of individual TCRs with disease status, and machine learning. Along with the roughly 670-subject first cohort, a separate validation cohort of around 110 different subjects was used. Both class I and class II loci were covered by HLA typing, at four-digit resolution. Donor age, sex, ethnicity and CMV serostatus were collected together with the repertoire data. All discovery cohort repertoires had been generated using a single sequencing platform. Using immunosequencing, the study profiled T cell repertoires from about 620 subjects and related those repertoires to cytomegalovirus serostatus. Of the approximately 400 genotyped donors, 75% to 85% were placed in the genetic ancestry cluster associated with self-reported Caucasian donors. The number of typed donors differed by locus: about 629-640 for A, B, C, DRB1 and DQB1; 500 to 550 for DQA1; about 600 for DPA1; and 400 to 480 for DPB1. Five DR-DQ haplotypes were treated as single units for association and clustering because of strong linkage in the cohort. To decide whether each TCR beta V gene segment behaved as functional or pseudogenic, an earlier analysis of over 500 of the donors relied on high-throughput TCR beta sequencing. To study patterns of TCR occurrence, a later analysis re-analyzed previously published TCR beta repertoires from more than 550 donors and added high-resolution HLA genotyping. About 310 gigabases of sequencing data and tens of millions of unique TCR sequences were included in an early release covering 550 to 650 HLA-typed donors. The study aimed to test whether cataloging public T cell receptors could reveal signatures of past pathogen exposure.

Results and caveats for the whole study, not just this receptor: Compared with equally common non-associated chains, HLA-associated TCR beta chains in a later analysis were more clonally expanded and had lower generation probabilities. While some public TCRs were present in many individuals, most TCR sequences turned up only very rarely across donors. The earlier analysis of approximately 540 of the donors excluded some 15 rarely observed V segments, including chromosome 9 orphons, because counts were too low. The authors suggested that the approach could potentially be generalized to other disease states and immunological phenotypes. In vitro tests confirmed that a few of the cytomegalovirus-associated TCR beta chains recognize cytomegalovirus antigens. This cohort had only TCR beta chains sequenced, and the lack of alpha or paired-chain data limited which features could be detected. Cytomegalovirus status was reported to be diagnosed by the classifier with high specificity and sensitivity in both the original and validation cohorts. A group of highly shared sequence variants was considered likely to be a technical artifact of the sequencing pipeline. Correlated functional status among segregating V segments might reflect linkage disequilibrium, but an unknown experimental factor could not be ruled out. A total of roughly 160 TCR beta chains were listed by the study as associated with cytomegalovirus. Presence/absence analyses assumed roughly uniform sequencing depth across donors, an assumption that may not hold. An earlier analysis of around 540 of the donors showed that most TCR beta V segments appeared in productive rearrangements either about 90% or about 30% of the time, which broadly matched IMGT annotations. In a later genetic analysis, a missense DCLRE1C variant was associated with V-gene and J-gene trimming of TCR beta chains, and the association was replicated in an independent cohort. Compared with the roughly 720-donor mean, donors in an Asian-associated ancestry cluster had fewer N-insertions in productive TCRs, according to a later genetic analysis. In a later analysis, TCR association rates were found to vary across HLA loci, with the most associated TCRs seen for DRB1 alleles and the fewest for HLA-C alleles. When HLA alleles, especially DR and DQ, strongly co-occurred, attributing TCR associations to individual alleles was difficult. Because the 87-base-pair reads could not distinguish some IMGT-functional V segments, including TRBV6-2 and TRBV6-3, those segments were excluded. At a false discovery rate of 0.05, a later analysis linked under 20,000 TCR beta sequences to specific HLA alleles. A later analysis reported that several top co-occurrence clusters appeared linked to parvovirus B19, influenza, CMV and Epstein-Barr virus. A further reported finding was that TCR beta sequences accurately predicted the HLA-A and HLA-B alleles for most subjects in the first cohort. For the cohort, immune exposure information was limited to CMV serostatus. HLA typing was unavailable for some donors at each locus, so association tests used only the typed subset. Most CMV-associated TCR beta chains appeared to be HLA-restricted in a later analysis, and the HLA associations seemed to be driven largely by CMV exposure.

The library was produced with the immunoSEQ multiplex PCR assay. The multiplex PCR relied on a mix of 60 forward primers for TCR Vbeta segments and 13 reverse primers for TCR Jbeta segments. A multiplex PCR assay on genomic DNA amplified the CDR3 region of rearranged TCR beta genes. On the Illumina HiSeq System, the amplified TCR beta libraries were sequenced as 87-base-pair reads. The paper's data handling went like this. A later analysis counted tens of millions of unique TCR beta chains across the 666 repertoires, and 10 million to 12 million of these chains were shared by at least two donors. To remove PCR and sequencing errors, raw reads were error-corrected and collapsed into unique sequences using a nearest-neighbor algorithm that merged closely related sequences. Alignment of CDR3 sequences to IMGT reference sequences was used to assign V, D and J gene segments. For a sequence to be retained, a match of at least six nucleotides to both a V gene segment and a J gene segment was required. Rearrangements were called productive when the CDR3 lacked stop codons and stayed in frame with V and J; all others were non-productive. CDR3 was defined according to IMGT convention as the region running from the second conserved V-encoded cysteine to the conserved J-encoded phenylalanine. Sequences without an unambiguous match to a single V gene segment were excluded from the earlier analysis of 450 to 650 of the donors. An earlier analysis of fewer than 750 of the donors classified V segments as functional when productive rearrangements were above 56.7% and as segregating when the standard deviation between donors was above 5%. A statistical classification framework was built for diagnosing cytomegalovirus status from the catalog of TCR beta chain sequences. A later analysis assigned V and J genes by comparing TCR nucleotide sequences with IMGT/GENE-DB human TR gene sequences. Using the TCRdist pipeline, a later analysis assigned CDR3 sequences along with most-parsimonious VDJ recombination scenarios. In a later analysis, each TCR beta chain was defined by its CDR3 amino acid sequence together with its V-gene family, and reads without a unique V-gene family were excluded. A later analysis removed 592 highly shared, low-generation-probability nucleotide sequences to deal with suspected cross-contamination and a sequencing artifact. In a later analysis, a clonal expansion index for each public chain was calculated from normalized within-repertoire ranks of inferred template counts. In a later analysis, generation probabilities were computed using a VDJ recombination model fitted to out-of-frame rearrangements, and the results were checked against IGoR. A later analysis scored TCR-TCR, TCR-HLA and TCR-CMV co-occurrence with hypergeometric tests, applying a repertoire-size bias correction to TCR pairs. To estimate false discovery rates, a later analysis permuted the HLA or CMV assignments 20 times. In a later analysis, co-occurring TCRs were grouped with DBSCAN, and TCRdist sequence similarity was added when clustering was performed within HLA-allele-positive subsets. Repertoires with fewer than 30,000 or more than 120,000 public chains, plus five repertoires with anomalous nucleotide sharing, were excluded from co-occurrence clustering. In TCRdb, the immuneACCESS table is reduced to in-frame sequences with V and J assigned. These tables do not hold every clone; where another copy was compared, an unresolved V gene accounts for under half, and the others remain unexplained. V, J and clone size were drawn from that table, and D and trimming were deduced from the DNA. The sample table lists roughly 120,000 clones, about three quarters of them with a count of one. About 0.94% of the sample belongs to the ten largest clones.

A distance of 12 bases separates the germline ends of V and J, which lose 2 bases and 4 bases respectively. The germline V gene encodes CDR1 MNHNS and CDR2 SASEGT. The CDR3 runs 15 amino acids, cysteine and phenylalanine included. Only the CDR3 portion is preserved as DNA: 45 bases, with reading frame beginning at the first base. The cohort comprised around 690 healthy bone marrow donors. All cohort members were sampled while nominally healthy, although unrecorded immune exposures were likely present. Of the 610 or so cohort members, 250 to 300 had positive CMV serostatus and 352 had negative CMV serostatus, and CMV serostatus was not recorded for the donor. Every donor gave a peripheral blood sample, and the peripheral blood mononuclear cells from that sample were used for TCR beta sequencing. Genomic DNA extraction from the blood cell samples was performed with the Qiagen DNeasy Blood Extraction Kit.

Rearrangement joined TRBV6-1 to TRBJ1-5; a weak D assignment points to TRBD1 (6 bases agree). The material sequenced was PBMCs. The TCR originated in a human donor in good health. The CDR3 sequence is CASSEPEQGNQPQHF. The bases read TGTGCCAGCAGTGAACCCGAACAGGGAAATCAGCCCCAGCATTTT.